The 15 T cell receptor beta chains below come from one sample, sequenced in a study of OX40 agonist ivuxolimab in advanced cancers. Only in-frame clones appear in the TCRdb table, and some are missing; sequencing was by immunoSEQ multiplex PCR. The data hold about 48,000 clones, with roughly three quarters observed a single time. Here the sequenced sample was CD4+ or CD8+ T cells sorted from blood, taken in a trial of the OX40 agonist ivuxolimab. These receptors originate from an adult with an advanced solid tumor such as melanoma, head and neck, liver or kidney cancer.

The rearrangement joins TRBV6-5 to TRBJ2-2, with D tentatively TRBD1 (5 bases). CDR3 length equals 14 residues. From germline, CDR1 is MNHEY and CDR2 SVGAGI. V gave up 2 bases and J gave up 6 bases, with 10 bases separating them. CDR3 DNA sequence: TGTGCCAGCAGTTACCGCCCAGGGTCCGGGGAGCTGTTTTTT. Translating gives CASSYRPGSGELFF.

This clone qualifies as medium-sized. V usage is TRBV4-2 and J usage is TRBJ1-2, with TRBD1 identical over 10 bases. CDR3 length: 14 amino acids. Trimming cost V 1 base and J 7 bases; bases outside gene matches: 3. Germline CDR1 and CDR2: LGHNA and YNFKEQ. The CDR3 DNA sequence: TGTGCCAGCAGCCAAGGCGGGACAGGGGCTGGCTACACCTTC. Protein sequence: CASSQGGTGAGYTF.

The genes are TRBV9 and TRBJ2-3, with 9 bases aligning to TRBD1. Germline assignment: CDR1 SGDLS and CDR2 YYNGEE. V lost 3 bases, J lost 5 bases, and 7 bases stayed unmatched. The CDR3 runs 15 residues. CDR3 amino acids: CASSGDRGRGDTQYF. As DNA, the CDR3 is TGTGCCAGCAGCGGCGACAGGGGGAGAGGAGATACGCAGTATTTT.

For the CDR3, the DNA is TGTGCCAGCAGCTTCTTGCCGGGACATTCTTCGGTGTGCCGGACAGATACGCAGTATTTT. Translation: CASSFLPGHSSVCRTDTQYF. The chain employs TRBV11-3 and TRBJ2-3; perhaps TRBD1 as D (6 bases). The germline CDR1 and CDR2 sequences are SGHNT and YENEEA. The V gene lost 3 bases and the J gene lost 3 bases, with 28 bases spanning the gap. The CDR3 is made up of 20 amino acids.

The chain combines TRBV29-1 with TRBJ2-2; weak D call: TRBD1 (5 bases). Per the germline V gene, CDR1 is SQVTM and CDR2 is ANQGSEA. The CDR3 covers 12 residues. V lost 0 bases to trimming and J lost 6 bases, with 5 bases between them. The CDR3 protein is CSVEDRAGELFF. CDR3 nucleotide sequence: TGCAGCGTTGAAGACAGGGCCGGGGAGCTGTTTTTT.

The genes are TRBV2 and TRBJ2-1; 11 bases match TRBD2. The trim removed 2 bases at V and 9 bases at J, leaving 3 bases unmatched. CDR3 length: 14 residues. Germline CDR1 and CDR2: SNHLY and FYNNEI. This CDR3 is CASSELAGGFEQFF. The CDR3 nucleotides read TGTGCCAGCAGTGAACTAGCGGGAGGTTTTGAGCAGTTCTTC.

This clone was counted a few times. DNA for the CDR3: TGTGCCAGCGCGGGGTCAGAAGAGACCCAGTACTTC. Translation: CASAGSEETQYF. The chain combines TRBV2 with TRBJ2-5, with D possibly matching TRBD2 (6 bases). The V end lost 8 bases, the J end lost 3 bases, and 10 bases lay between the germline ends. CDR1 and CDR2 from the germline V gene are SNHLY and FYNNEI. CDR3 size: 12 residues.

The chain joins TRBV6-6 to TRBJ2-7, with TRBD2 matching over 7 bases. The CDR3 covers 15 residues. Germline V CDR1 and CDR2: MNHNY, SVGAGI (reference sequence). V was pared by 3 bases and J by 2 bases, with 7 bases of the junction left unmatched. This CDR3 reads CASSYAASGTYEQYF. CDR3 nucleotides: TGTGCCAGCAGTTATGCGGCTAGCGGAACCTACGAGCAGTACTTC.

V gene TRBV5-1 combines with J gene TRBJ2-1; possible D gene TRBD1, 6 bases. Germline V gene sequence: CDR1 SGHRS, CDR2 YFSETQ. The CDR3 consists of 15 residues. The V and J ends lost 0 bases and 5 bases respectively, with 12 bases between them. CDR3 loop: CASSLAAQGNNEQFF. In DNA, the CDR3 is TGCGCCAGCAGCTTGGCCGCACAGGGTAACAATGAGCAGTTCTTC.

The chain has TRBV2 and TRBJ2-3, with D hard to call. The germline V and J ends were trimmed by 5 bases and 1 base, with 16 bases remaining between them. This CDR3 has 16 amino acids. Germline V gene lookup returns CDR1 SNHLY and CDR2 FYNNEI. CDR3 nucleotide sequence: TGTGCCAGCAGTTACCCTGGGGTAGCAGGCACAGATACGCAGTATTTT. It translates to CASSYPGVAGTDTQYF.

This clone came up once. The chain is built from TRBV29-1 and TRBJ2-7; 7 nucleotides align to TRBD1. Germline V gene sequence: CDR1 SQVTM, CDR2 ANQGSEA. After removal of 7 bases from V and 2 bases from J, the junction contained 11 bases not matched to a gene. The CDR3 extends over 14 amino acids. Written as DNA, the CDR3 is TGCAGCGCCGGGGCCGCGACAGGGACCTACGAGCAGTACTTC. Translation gives CSAGAATGTYEQYF.

The chain recombines TRBV5-1 with TRBJ2-7; 11 bases are shared with TRBD1. The CDR3 is made up of 14 amino acids. With V trimmed by 3 bases and J by 3 bases, 2 bases remained unmatched. Germline loops: CDR1 SGHRS, CDR2 YFSETQ. Written as DNA, the CDR3 is TGCGCCAGCAGCTCCGGGACAGGGGGCTACGAGCAGTACTTC. It specifies CASSSGTGGYEQYF.

This clone occurred once. The genes are TRBV5-1 and TRBJ2-1; TRBD2 aligns across 11 bases. CDR3 size: 16 residues. Germline loops: CDR1 SGHRS, CDR2 YFSETQ. With V trimmed by 0 bases and J by 4 bases, 3 bases remained unmatched. CDR3 DNA: TGCGCCAGCAGCTTGGTAACTAGCGGGAGATACAATGAGCAGTTCTTC. Translated, it gives CASSLVTSGRYNEQFF.

V gene TRBV2 combines with J gene TRBJ1-2, with D hard to call. Deletions cut 11 bases from V and 8 bases from J, with 15 bases between. CDR1 is SNHLY, CDR2 FYNNEI, per germline. The CDR3 contains 11 residues. The CDR3 here is CAVQAPGGYTF. The CDR3, as DNA: TGTGCCGTCCAGGCTCCTGGGGGCTACACCTTC.

Only a few counts were recorded for this clone. This rearrangement joins TRBV4-1 to TRBJ2-1, with TRBD2 identical over 9 bases. This CDR3 has 17 amino acids. The germline CDR1 and CDR2 sequences are MGHRA and YSYEKL. Trimming at V came to 4 bases and at J to 9 bases, leaving 16 bases not matched to a gene. The CDR3 loop is CASSPLPGLAGKGEQFF. Here the CDR3 DNA reads TGCGCCAGCAGCCCCCTACCAGGGCTAGCGGGAAAAGGTGAGCAGTTCTTC.